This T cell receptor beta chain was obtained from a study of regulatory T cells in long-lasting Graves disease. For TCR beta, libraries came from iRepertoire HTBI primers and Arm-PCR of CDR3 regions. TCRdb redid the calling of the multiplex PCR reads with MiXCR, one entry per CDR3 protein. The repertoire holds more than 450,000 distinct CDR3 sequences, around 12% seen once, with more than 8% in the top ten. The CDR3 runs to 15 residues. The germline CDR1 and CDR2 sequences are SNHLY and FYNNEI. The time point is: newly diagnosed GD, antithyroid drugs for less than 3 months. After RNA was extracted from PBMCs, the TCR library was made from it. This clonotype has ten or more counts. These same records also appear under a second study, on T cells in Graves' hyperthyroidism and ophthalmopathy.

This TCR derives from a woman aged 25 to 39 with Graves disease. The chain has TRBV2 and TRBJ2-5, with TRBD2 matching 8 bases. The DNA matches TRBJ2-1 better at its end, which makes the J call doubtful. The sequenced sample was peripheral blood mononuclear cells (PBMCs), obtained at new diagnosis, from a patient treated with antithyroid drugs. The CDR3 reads CASSGGLAGSSEQFF. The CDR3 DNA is TGTGCCAGCAGTGGAGGGCTAGCGGGTTCCTCTGAGCAGTTCTTC.